Shown below are 23 T cell receptor beta chains from a single sample sequenced in a study of cytotoxic CD8 clonotypes in ibrutinib-treated CLL. Sequencing used immunoSEQ multiplex PCR; TCRdb keeps in-frame clones, though not all of them. The sample lists around 330,000 clones, roughly 71% occurring once. The input for sequencing was PBMCs, taken after 36 months of ibrutinib treatment. The receptor source for this set is a human donor with chronic lymphocytic leukemia.

In its sample, this clone was seen a few times. V is TRBV20-1 and J is TRBJ1-1; tentatively, D is TRBD1 (5 bases). The CDR3 is 11 residues long. The ends were cut back, 7 bases at V and 10 bases at J, with 16 bases in the middle. CDR1 and CDR2 (germline): DFQATT, SNEGSKA (reference sequence). For the CDR3, the DNA is TGCAGTGTAGGGGCGTCACGGGGAGCTTTCTTT. Protein product: CSVGASRGAFF.

The chain combines TRBV9 with TRBJ2-7, with 7 bases fitting TRBD1. CDR3 size: 15 residues. CDR1 is SGDLS and CDR2 is YYNGEE in the germline V gene. The V gene end was trimmed by 0 bases and the J gene end by 3 bases; junction bases not matched to a gene: 6. The CDR3 reads CASSVGGTEVYEQYF. CDR3 nucleotide sequence: TGTGCCAGCAGCGTAGGAGGGACAGAGGTCTACGAGCAGTACTTC.

V usage is TRBV10-3 and J usage is TRBJ2-7; 7 bases map to TRBD2. Germline trimming cut 0 bases from V and 1 base from J; bases unmatched to any gene: 9. The CDR3 runs 17 residues. CDR1 and CDR2 (germline): ENHRY, SYGVKD. The CDR3 region is CAISESAGLAESYEQYF. In DNA, the CDR3 is TGTGCCATCAGTGAGTCGGCGGGGCTAGCGGAATCCTACGAGCAGTACTTC.

The V call is TRBV4-1, the J call TRBJ1-1; the D is unclear. The CDR3 is made up of 16 amino acids. The V and J ends lost 1 base and 3 bases respectively, with 15 bases between them. Germline V CDR1 and CDR2: MGHRA, YSYEKL. The CDR3 here is CASSQGRGRMDTEAFF. For the CDR3, the DNA is TGCGCCAGCAGCCAAGGGAGAGGGAGGATGGACACTGAAGCTTTCTTT.

V is TRBV29-1 and J is TRBJ1-1; D not certain. V lost 3 bases and J lost 0, with 17 bases in between. Per germline, CDR1 SQVTM and CDR2 ANQGSEA. There are 16 residues in the CDR3. CDR3 residues: CSVEPRMGRMNTEAFF. The CDR3 region has the DNA TGCAGCGTTGAGCCCAGGATGGGGAGGATGAACACTGAAGCTTTCTTT.

For this clone: This specimen includes other DNA sequences encoding the same CDR3. The V call is TRBV15, the J call TRBJ1-5, with 8 bases that match TRBD1. This CDR3 contains 14 residues. CDR1 and CDR2 from the germline V gene are LNHNV and YYDKDF (reference sequence). V lost 5 bases to trimming and J lost 3 bases; unmatched junction nucleotides: 3. The DNA for the CDR3 is TGTGCCACCAGCCGGGACAGGTACAATCAGCCCCAGCATTTT. It translates to CATSRDRYNQPQHF.

This chain links TRBV2 with TRBJ2-7; 8 nucleotides match TRBD1. CDR1 and CDR2 (germline): SNHLY, FYNNEI. The CDR3 runs to 14 residues. Unmatched junction bases numbered 3, after V lost 1 base and J lost 4 bases. The CDR3 nucleotides read TGTGCCAGCAGTGAAGTTTACAGGGGGTACGAGCAGTACTTC. Residues: CASSEVYRGYEQYF.

The chain recombines TRBV15 with TRBJ1-2; 7 bases match TRBD1. The J segment lost 4 bases and the V segment lost 4 bases, leaving 9 bases of the junction unmatched. Germline CDR1 and CDR2: LNHNV and YYDKDF (reference sequence). There are 15 residues in the CDR3. The CDR3 sequence is CATSIQGQAIYGYTF. In nucleotides, the CDR3 is TGTGCCACCAGCATACAAGGACAGGCTATCTATGGCTACACCTTC.

The chain links TRBV27 to TRBJ2-5; no clear D. The CDR3 consists of 14 residues. CDR1 is MNHEY, CDR2 SMNVEV, per germline (reference sequence). Trimming shortened V by 0 bases and J by 7 bases, and 12 bases separated the two germline ends. CDR3 protein: CASSLSLDDSTQYF. The CDR3 DNA sequence: TGTGCCAGCAGTTTATCATTGGACGATTCGACCCAGTACTTC.

The V call is TRBV7-3, the J call TRBJ2-1; D is possibly TRBD1 (5 bases). This CDR3 has 15 residues. V was shortened by 2 bases and J by 2 bases, with 10 bases between the two germline ends. The germline CDR1 and CDR2 sequences are SGHTA and FQGTGA. The CDR3 here is CASSLYDRPYNEQFF. CDR3 bases: TGTGCCAGCAGCTTATATGACAGACCCTACAATGAGCAGTTCTTC.

This chain uses TRBV6-6 with TRBJ1-2; 7 nucleotides align to TRBD1. Germline CDR1 and CDR2: MNHNY and SVGAGI (reference sequence). The CDR3 is made up of 14 amino acids. Unmatched junction bases numbered 9, after V lost 7 bases and J lost 4 bases. The CDR3 nucleotides read TGTGCCAGCATTGGCCAAAACAGGGGCTATGGCTACACCTTC. Translating it yields CASIGQNRGYGYTF.

The genes are TRBV15 and TRBJ2-5, with TRBD2 matching over 12 bases. Germline CDR1 reads LNHNV; CDR2 reads YYDKDF (reference sequence). V dropped 4 bases and J dropped 4; count of bases not matched to a gene: 4. The CDR3 sequence is 15 residues long. The CDR3 bases are TGTGCCACCAGCACCCCTAGCGGGGGGGCAGAGACCCAGTACTTC. Amino acid sequence: CATSTPSGGAETQYF.

This clone was found a few times. The gene calls are TRBV15 and TRBJ1-2; a possible D gene is TRBD1 (5 bases). The V end lost 0 bases, the J end lost 6 bases, and 11 bases lay between the germline ends. The germline V gene encodes CDR1 LNHNV and CDR2 YYDKDF (reference sequence). CDR3 length: 14 amino acids. The CDR3 loop is CATSREPREDGYTF. The CDR3 nucleotides are TGTGCCACCAGCAGAGAGCCCAGGGAGGATGGCTACACCTTC. The whole variable domain, filled in from reference TRBV15 and TRBJ1-2, reads DAMVIQNPRYQVTQFGKPVTLSCSQTLNHNVMYWYQQKSSQAPKLLFHYYDKDFNNEADTPDNFQSRRPNTSFCFLDIRSPGLGDTAMYLCATSREPREDGYTFGSGTRLTVV.

The gene calls are TRBV9 and TRBJ2-1; D tentatively reads TRBD1 or TRBD2 (5 bases each). The CDR3 runs 17 residues. Germline V CDR1 and CDR2: SGDLS, YYNGEE. Trimming left V 4 bases short and J 8 bases short, with 25 bases between. The CDR3 region is CASSPRGVVGRDDEQFF. CDR3 nucleotides: TGTGCCAGCAGCCCCCGAGGGGTGGTGGGCCGCGACGATGAGCAGTTCTTC.

The rearrangement uses TRBV4-1 and TRBJ2-5, with 9 positions matching TRBD2. The CDR3 is 16 amino acids. Germline trimming cut 3 bases from V and 5 bases from J; bases unmatched to any gene: 10. Germline CDR1 and CDR2: MGHRA and YSYEKL. The CDR3 protein is CASSHATSGLVETQYF. In DNA, the CDR3 is TGCGCCAGCAGCCACGCAACTAGCGGGCTTGTGGAGACCCAGTACTTC.

The chain couples TRBV7-3 to TRBJ1-2, with D possibly TRBD1 on 5 matching bases. The CDR3 consists of 15 residues. CDR1 is SGHTA and CDR2 is FQGTGA in the germline V gene. V lost 1 base and J lost 4, with 13 bases in between. CDR3 sequence (DNA): TGTGCCAGCAGCTTAATGGGAGGGGAGGGCTATGGCTACACCTTC. Translation gives CASSLMGGEGYGYTF.

CDR3 in DNA: TGCGCCAGCAGCCTCCGTGCCCTCCGGGAGACCCAGTACTTC. It specifies CASSLRALRETQYF. This rearrangement joins TRBV4-1 to TRBJ2-5; D is ambiguous. Trimming stripped 4 bases from V and 5 bases from J, with 14 bases between. CDR1 is MGHRA, CDR2 YSYEKL, per germline. The CDR3 consists of 14 residues.

The rearrangement links TRBV7-2 to TRBJ1-6, with 8 bases aligning to TRBD1. CDR3 length: 15 residues. The J segment lost 6 bases and the V segment lost 3 bases, leaving 4 bases of the junction unmatched. Germline CDR1 SGHTA, CDR2 FQGNSA. Here the CDR3 reads CASSFRRGRNSPLHF. The CDR3 DNA reads TGTGCCAGCAGCTTCCGCAGGGGGCGTAATTCACCCCTCCACTTT.

This chain links TRBV18 with TRBJ2-7, with TRBD2 matching 9 bases. The germline gives CDR1 KGHSH, CDR2 LQKENI. CDR3 length equals 16 residues. The trim removed 6 bases at V and 2 bases at J, leaving 11 bases unmatched. CDR3 DNA sequence: TGTGCCAGCTCTACTTTGGCGGGAGGGGAAACCTACGAGCAGTACTTC. This sequence encodes CASSTLAGGETYEQYF.

The chain uses TRBV4-1 and TRBJ2-3; the D gene is possibly TRBD1 (5 bases). The CDR3 is 14 amino acids. Germline values: CDR1 MGHRA, CDR2 YSYEKL. Trimming removed 4 bases at V and 2 bases at J, with 10 bases between. For the CDR3, the DNA is TGCGCCAGCAGCCGTCGACAGTACACAGATACGCAGTATTTT. Protein product: CASSRRQYTDTQYF.

The chain joins TRBV5-8 to TRBJ1-5, with 7 bases aligning to TRBD1. Germline loops: CDR1 SGHTS, CDR2 YDEGEE. V was pared by 4 bases and J by 0 bases, with 4 bases of the junction left unmatched. The CDR3 has 15 residues. CDR3 loop: CASSDGTVSNQPQHF. The DNA for the CDR3 is TGTGCCAGCAGCGACGGGACAGTTAGCAATCAGCCCCAGCATTTT.

The V gene is TRBV7-2, the J gene TRBJ1-4; tentative D call: TRBD1 (6 bases). Per germline, CDR1 SGHTA and CDR2 FQGNSA. The CDR3 is made up of 15 amino acids. Trimming removed 0 bases from V and 7 bases from J, with 12 bases in between. CDR3 residues: CASSLANRVGEKLFF. The CDR3 DNA follows: TGTGCCAGCAGCTTAGCAAACAGGGTCGGTGAAAAACTGTTTTTT. Combining the CDR3 with reference TRBV7-2 and TRBJ1-4 gives the whole variable domain GAGVSQSPSNKVTEKGKDVELRCDPISGHTALYWYRQSLGQGLEFLIYFQGNSAPDKSGLPSDRFSAERTGGSVSTLTIQRTQQEDSAVYLCASSLANRVGEKLFFGSGTQLSVL.

The chain links TRBV11-2 to TRBJ2-7; 10 positions match TRBD2. The CDR3 extends over 14 amino acids. From germline, CDR1 is SGHAT and CDR2 FQNNGV. V dropped 4 bases and J dropped 2; count of bases not matched to a gene: 2. The CDR3 DNA sequence: TGTGCCAGCAGCTACAGCGGGGGGGCCTACGAGCAGTACTTC. This encodes CASSYSGGAYEQYF.